A selection of T cell receptor beta chains follows, all from one sample in a study of T cells in Graves' hyperthyroidism and ophthalmopathy. TCRdb itself ran the multiplex PCR reads through MiXCR, one entry per CDR3 protein. The sample lists more than 350,000 distinct CDR3 sequences; 15% were seen once. The sample taken for sequencing was blood. These receptors were taken from a woman aged 60-75 years with Graves' ophthalmopathy. Each CDR3 is given with its conserved first and last residue. D genes are given only for firm matches. A clone size is listed for some rows: how often the clone was seen (once, few, many), or a class if it is expanded.

clone_size	v_call	d_call	j_call	cdr3_nt	cdr3_aa
many	TRBV3-1	TRBD2	TRBJ2-2	TGTGCCAGCAGCTCTCCGGGACTAGCGGGAGTAAGGACCGGGGAGCTGTTTTTT	CASSSPGLAGVRTGELFF
many	TRBV29-1	NA	TRBJ2-5	TGCAGCGTTGAAGGGACTGCAGGAGAGACCCAGTACTTC	CSVEGTAGETQYF
few	TRBV18	TRBD1	TRBJ1-3	TGTGCCAGCTCACCACTGACAGGGGAAGGAAACACCATATATTTT	CASSPLTGEGNTIYF
many	TRBV28	NA	TRBJ2-5	TGTGCCAGCAGTCCCCTCCGGCTAAGCGGTTCGGAGACCCAGTACTTC	CASSPLRLSGSETQYF
many	TRBV2	TRBD1	TRBJ2-2	TGTGCCAGCAAAAGACAGGGGGCGTCAACCGGGGAGCTGTTTTTT	CASKRQGASTGELFF
many	TRBV11-2	NA	TRBJ1-1	TGTGCCAGCAGCTTAGGTCCATCGGGCACTGAAGCTTTCTTT	CASSLGPSGTEAFF
few	TRBV27	TRBD2	TRBJ2-3	TGTGCCAGCAGTTCAAGACTAGCGGGAGGCCGGGATACGCAGTATTTT	CASSSRLAGGRDTQYF
few	TRBV7-9	NA	TRBJ1-5	TGTGCCAGCACTTACCTCCAGGGGAACCAGCCCCAGCATTTT	CASTYLQGNQPQHF
NA	TRBV4-1	NA	TRBJ2-5	TGCGCCAGCAGCCAAGATGCGCAGGACCAAGAGACCCAGTACTTC	CASSQDAQDQETQYF
NA	TRBV19	NA	TRBJ2-7	TGTGCCAGTAGTACAGGGGGGCGCACCTACGAGCAGTACTTC	CASSTGGRTYEQYF
many	TRBV29-1	TRBD2	TRBJ2-3	TGCAGCGTGAGGGGTCTAGGGCGGGAGAGCACAGATACGCAGTATTTT	CSVRGLGRESTDTQYF
many	TRBV6-1	NA	TRBJ2-3	TGTGCCAGTCCCCTCCCTAGCGTACATACTAGCACAGATACGCAGTATTTT	CASPLPSVHTSTDTQYF
many	TRBV6-1	NA	TRBJ1-3	TGTGCCAGCAGTGAAGGTTTGGGGGCGCGTGGAAACACCATATATTTT	CASSEGLGARGNTIYF
many	TRBV6-1	TRBD1	TRBJ2-1	TGTGCCAGCACCGAGACAGGGGGAGGGTATGAGCAGTTCTTC	CASTETGGGYEQFF
many	TRBV3-1	NA	TRBJ1-1	TGTGCCAGCAGCCCCCTTGGCCGGAACACTGAAGCTTTCTTT	CASSPLGRNTEAFF
many	TRBV6-1	NA	TRBJ2-3	TGTGCCAGCAGTCGACGGTGGGATACGCAGTATTTT	CASSRRWDTQYF
many	TRBV2	NA	TRBJ1-5	TGTGCCAGCAGTGGCAGGGAGCTGACTCAGCCCCAGCATTTT	CASSGRELTQPQHF
few	TRBV5-1	TRBD2	TRBJ2-1	TGCGCCAGCAGCCCGAGATCTCTAGCGGGCCTCTCCTACAATGAGCAGTTCTTC	CASSPRSLAGLSYNEQFF
many	TRBV28	NA	TRBJ1-1	TGTGCCAGCAGTTTACCCGCTGCCGCTGAAGCTTTCTTT	CASSLPAAAEAFF
many	TRBV20-1	TRBD1	TRBJ2-7	TGCAGTGCTAGTGCAGGACAGGGTTTCTACGAGCAGTACTTC	CSASAGQGFYEQYF
many	TRBV20-1	TRBD2	TRBJ2-7	TGCAGTGCTAGAGATCCGGGAGGGTCCAGCGAGCAGTACTTC	CSARDPGGSSEQYF
NA	TRBV14	NA	TRBJ2-7	TGTGCCAGCAGCGCACTAGAAAGATACGAGCAGTACTTC	CASSALERYEQYF
few	TRBV7-2	NA	TRBJ1-1	TGTGCCAGCAGCTTAGGACAGGAGTTCGCTGAAGCTTTCTTT	CASSLGQEFAEAFF
many	TRBV20-1	TRBD1	TRBJ2-5	TGCAGTGCTAAGACAGGGGGCGAAAAGACCCAGTACTTC	CSAKTGGEKTQYF
few	TRBV13	NA	TRBJ2-7	TGTGCCAGCAGCTTAGGCCGTCCTTCTCCCCTCCACGAGCAGTACTTC	CASSLGRPSPLHEQYF
many	TRBV12-3/TRBV12-4	TRBD1	TRBJ2-7	TGTGCCAGCAAACCGGGACAGGGTTCCTACGAGCAGTACTTC	CASKPGQGSYEQYF
NA	TRBV3-1	NA	TRBJ1-5	TGTGCCAGCAGCTCACGACGGAATCAGCCCCAGCATTTT	CASSSRRNQPQHF
many	TRBV4-1	TRBD1	TRBJ2-5	TGCGCCAGCAGACAGGGGGAGACCCAGTACTTC	CASRQGETQYF
NA	TRBV6-1	NA	TRBJ1-4	TGTGCCAGCAGTGAGTTCGGTGCAACTAATGAAAAACTGTTTTTT	CASSEFGATNEKLFF
few	TRBV7-2	NA	TRBJ2-2	TGTGCCAGCAGCTTGGAATCGGTGGGCGGGGAGCTGTTTTTT	CASSLESVGGELFF
many	TRBV11-2	NA	TRBJ2-2	TGTGCCAGCAGCTACCGGCGGTCCACCGGGGAGCTGTTTTTT	CASSYRRSTGELFF
NA	TRBV19	NA	TRBJ1-5	TGTGCCAGTAGGCAACCGGGGAATATTCAGCCCCAGCATTTT	CASRQPGNIQPQHF
few	TRBV29-1	TRBD2	TRBJ2-7	TGCAGCGTCGGGGGGGACGACTCCTACGAGCAGTACTTC	CSVGGDDSYEQYF
many	TRBV7-8	NA	TRBJ2-3	TGTGCCAGCAGCTTGCCCCTCGGGGTTTCGGCAGATACGCAGTATTTT	CASSLPLGVSADTQYF
many	TRBV6-1	NA	TRBJ2-7	TGTGCCAGCAGTGAAGGGACTGCCCCCTACGAGCAGTACTTC	CASSEGTAPYEQYF
NA	TRBV7-9	TRBD2	TRBJ2-1	TGTGCCAGCAGCTGGTACCTCGGGGGGGCGAGAAACTACAATGAGCAGTTCTTC	CASSWYLGGARNYNEQFF
many	TRBV6-1	TRBD1	TRBJ1-2	TGTGCCAGCAGTGTGGGACAGGAGGGCTATGGCTACACCTTC	CASSVGQEGYGYTF
NA	TRBV29-1	TRBD2	TRBJ2-1	TGCAGCGTTGAACCCCGGGGAGAGGACTTTATGGGGGACTACTACAATGAGCAGTTCTTC	CSVEPRGEDFMGDYYNEQFF
many	TRBV29-1	NA	TRBJ1-5	TGCAGCGCTCAGCAGAGCAATCAGCCCCAGCATTTT	CSAQQSNQPQHF
many	TRBV3-1	NA	TRBJ1-1	TGTGCCAGCAGCCCCCTTGGTGGTGGGACTGAAGCTTTCTTT	CASSPLGGGTEAFF
NA	TRBV4-1	TRBD2	TRBJ2-1	TGCGCCAGCAGCCCCCCCGGGGGGACTAGCGGGGCGCATGAGCAGTTCTTC	CASSPPGGTSGAHEQFF
NA	TRBV20-1	NA	TRBJ2-7	TGCAGTGCTAATTCCCCCTCCGGGAGTCTCCACGAGCAGTACTTC	CSANSPSGSLHEQYF
NA	TRBV18	TRBD2	TRBJ2-3	TGTGCCAGCTCACAATTACCGGGACTAGCGGGGCCAAGCACAGATACGCAGTATTTT	CASSQLPGLAGPSTDTQYF
many	TRBV20-1	TRBD2	TRBJ2-1	TGCAGTGCTCCCTCTGGGACTAGCGCTTACAATGAGCAGTTCTTC	CSAPSGTSAYNEQFF
many	TRBV7-2	TRBD2	TRBJ2-5	TGTGCCAGCAGCTTAGTGGCGGGAGTAGGTGAGACCCAGTACTTC	CASSLVAGVGETQYF
many	TRBV6-2/TRBV6-3	NA	TRBJ2-3	TGTGCCAGCAGCTCCGACTTGTGGGCCCCAGATACGCAGTATTTT	CASSSDLWAPDTQYF
many	TRBV5-1	NA	TRBJ2-1	TGCGCCAGCAGCCTCCCAAGTTCTTGGGGGATTGAGCAGTTCTTC	CASSLPSSWGIEQFF
many	TRBV5-1	TRBD2	TRBJ2-2	TGCGCCAGCAGCTTGGAACTAGCGGGAGGGCATCGGGAGCTGTTTTTT	CASSLELAGGHRELFF
many	TRBV15	TRBD1	TRBJ2-3	TGTGCCACCAGAGATAAGTTGGACAGGAAGGGGACAGATACGCAGTATTTT	CATRDKLDRKGTDTQYF
few	TRBV4-1	NA	TRBJ2-7	TGCGCCAGCAGCGCGAGCGGTGTTTGGGGTGAGCAGTACTTC	CASSASGVWGEQYF